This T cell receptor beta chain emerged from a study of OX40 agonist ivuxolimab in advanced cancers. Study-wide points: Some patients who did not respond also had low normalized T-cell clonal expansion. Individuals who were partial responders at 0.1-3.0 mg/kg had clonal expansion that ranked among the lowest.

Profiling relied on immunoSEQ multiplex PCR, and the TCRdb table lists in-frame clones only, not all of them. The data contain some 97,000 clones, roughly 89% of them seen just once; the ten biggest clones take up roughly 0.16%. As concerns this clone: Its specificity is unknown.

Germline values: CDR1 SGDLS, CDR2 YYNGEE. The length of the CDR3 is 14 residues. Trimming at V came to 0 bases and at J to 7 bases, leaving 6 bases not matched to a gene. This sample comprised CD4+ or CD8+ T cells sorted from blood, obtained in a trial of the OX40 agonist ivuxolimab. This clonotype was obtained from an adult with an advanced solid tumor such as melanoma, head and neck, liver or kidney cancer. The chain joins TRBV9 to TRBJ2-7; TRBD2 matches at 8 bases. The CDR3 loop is CASSVGLAGWEQYF. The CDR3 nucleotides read TGTGCCAGCAGCGTAGGGTTAGCGGGGTGGGAGCAGTACTTC.